The clone carrying this TCR beta chain was seen at least ten times. Its matching antigen is unknown. The sample comes from a study of metastatic and nonmetastatic thyroid tumors. The wider study: Repertoire data that came from the blood and tumor or nodule tissue of malignant and benign thyroid patients were compared. Points from the study as a whole: For both blood and tumor, malignant thyroid tumors reportedly showed significantly higher TCR beta diversity than benign nodules did.

Each patient came to thyroid surgery without any prior treatment (of any kind). Source study methods: A papillary thyroid cancer distant-metastasis classifier was built from CDR3 differences across clinicopathological groups. TCRdb reanalyzed the PCR reads with MiXCR. It is TCRdb's table, rather than the study itself, that gives the V and J calls and clone size. The sample contains about 92,000 clones, about 15% of which appear only once. Germline CDR1 reads SGHRS; CDR2 reads YFSETQ. This CDR3 has 14 amino acids. The ends were cut back, 0 bases at V and 8 bases at J, with 9 bases in the middle. The rearrangement joins TRBV5-1 to TRBJ1-6, with a tentative D call TRBD1 (6 bases). The sequenced material came from blood. This sequence was found in a female donor with papillary thyroid cancer or a benign thyroid nodule (not recorded which). Some clones in this sample may be carry-over from other donors' samples. The CDR3 DNA follows: TGCGCCAGCAGCTTGGCAGGGGATTATTCACCCCTCCACTTT. This translates into CASSLAGDYSPLHF.